This entry lists 30 T cell receptor beta chains sequenced from one sample in a study of Ad26.COV2.S vaccination and SARS-CoV-2 variants. Treatment denoted: around 19 received Ad26.COV2.S at low or high dose, single or two shots; roughly 5 received placebo; per-sample allocation not given. Sampling took place 63 days after the first vaccine or placebo injection. Libraries were prepared by immunoSEQ multiplex PCR; TCRdb keeps only in-frame clonotypes and omits some of them. This sample has approximately 300,000 clones, with 86% found just once. The sample was peripheral blood, taken in a trial of Ad26.COV2.S vaccine versus placebo. The receptors were gathered from a person aged 18-60 years who received the Ad26.COV2.S COVID-19 vaccine or a placebo.

This clone was picked up a small number of times. This chain links TRBV7-2 with TRBJ1-5; weak D call: TRBD1 (5 bases). The V gene's germline CDR1 is SGHTA and CDR2 FQGNSA. The V end lost 3 bases, the J end lost 5 bases, and 20 bases lay between the germline ends. This CDR3 comprises 17 residues. CDR3 DNA sequence: TGTGCCAGCAGCTTGGTTGGCAGGGAGGGTGCCTATCAGCCCCAGCATTTT. Translating gives CASSLVGREGAYQPQHF.

J is TRBJ2-4 and V is TRBV5-6, with TRBD1 matching 10 bases. The CDR3 length is 14 residues. With V trimmed by 4 bases and J by 4 bases, 2 bases remained unmatched. The germline gives CDR1 SGHDT, CDR2 YYEEEE. CDR3 sequence reads: CASSAGQGKNIQYF. The CDR3 coding sequence is TGTGCCAGCAGCGCGGGACAGGGGAAAAACATTCAGTACTTC.

CDR3 sequence (DNA): TGCGCCAGCAGCCGGACAGGGATACCGTATTCACCCCTCCACTTT. This codes for CASSRTGIPYSPLHF. The J gene is TRBJ1-6, the V gene TRBV4-1; 8 positions agree with TRBD1. Per germline, CDR1 MGHRA and CDR2 YSYEKL. The junction had 7 bases not matched to a gene; V was cut back by 4 bases and J by 8 bases. There are 15 residues in the CDR3.

The rearrangement joins TRBV5-1 to TRBJ1-3, with no clear D. The CDR3 covers 16 residues. Germline V gene lookup returns CDR1 SGHRS and CDR2 YFSETQ. V lost 0 bases, J lost 1 base, and 11 bases lay in between. The CDR3 region has the DNA TGCGCCAGCAGCTTGGAACCAGCCGGATCTGGAAACACCATATATTTT. Translating gives CASSLEPAGSGNTIYF.

The chain couples TRBV7-2 to TRBJ1-5; D remains unclear. The CDR3 has 13 residues. V shed 4 bases and J shed 5 bases, with 9 bases lying between them. Germline values: CDR1 SGHTA, CDR2 FQGNSA. CDR3 in amino acids: CASSSDGHQPQHF. CDR3 bases: TGTGCCAGCAGCTCGGACGGTCATCAGCCCCAGCATTTT.

This rearrangement joins TRBV7-2 to TRBJ2-5; 7 nucleotides align to TRBD1. Germline CDR1 and CDR2: SGHTA and FQGNSA. Losses at the gene ends were 5 bases for V and 4 bases for J; bases not matched to a gene: 7. CDR3 length: 14 residues. CDR3 amino acids: CASSHRGWGETQYF. CDR3 coding DNA: TGTGCCAGCAGCCACAGGGGCTGGGGAGAGACCCAGTACTTC.

The genes are TRBV24-1 and TRBJ2-1; 10 nucleotides line up with TRBD1. The trim removed 4 bases at V and 4 bases at J, leaving 12 bases unmatched. Germline CDR1 is KGHDR and CDR2 is SFDVKD. The CDR3 runs to 18 residues. As DNA, the CDR3 is TGTGCCACCAGTGACGGAAGAAGGGGACAGGGGCCATACAATGAGCAGTTCTTC. It codes for CATSDGRRGQGPYNEQFF.

This clone was found once. The rearrangement joins TRBV6-6 to TRBJ1-4; TRBD1 aligns across 8 bases. Trimming cost V 4 bases and J 8 bases; bases outside gene matches: 6. The germline V gene encodes CDR1 MNHNY and CDR2 SVGAGI (reference sequence). The CDR3 contains 14 residues. CDR3 sequence reads: CASSSSTGVEKLFF. CDR3 nucleotides: TGTGCCAGCAGTTCCTCGACAGGGGTGGAAAAACTGTTTTTT.

The genes are TRBV2 and TRBJ2-5; maybe TRBD1 (5 bases). The germline V and J ends were trimmed by 6 bases and 5 bases, with 22 bases remaining between them. The germline V gene has CDR1 SNHLY and CDR2 FYNNEI. The CDR3 has 16 amino acids. The CDR3 loop is CASRKGPGPNLETQYF. DNA for the CDR3: TGTGCCAGCAGGAAGGGGCCGGGCCCTAATCTGGAGACCCAGTACTTC.

The rearrangement uses TRBV19 and TRBJ1-4, with D hard to call. This CDR3 region has 14 residues. Germline CDR1 and CDR2: LNHDA and SQIVND (reference sequence). The V gene lost 6 bases and the J gene lost 6 bases, with 14 bases spanning the gap. The CDR3 sequence is CASRLVYGDEKLFF. The CDR3 DNA is TGTGCCAGTAGGTTGGTGTACGGGGATGAAAAACTGTTTTTT.

CDR3 sequence reads: CASSIVFGPTNYGYTF. CDR3 nucleotides: TGTGCCAGTAGTATAGTGTTCGGGCCGACTAACTATGGCTACACCTTC. The chain has TRBV19 and TRBJ1-2; D unresolved. The CDR3 loop spans 16 amino acids. Trimming shortened V by 1 base and J by 0 bases, and 12 bases separated the two germline ends. Germline V gene lookup returns CDR1 LNHDA and CDR2 SQIVND (reference sequence).

The genes are TRBV12-3 or TRBV12-4 and TRBJ1-2; no definite D call. The CDR3 covers 13 residues. V was shortened by 2 bases and J by 9 bases, with 13 bases between the two germline ends. In DNA form, the CDR3 reads TGTGCCAGCAGTTTACCCGGCGGGAATAGCTACACCTTC. It codes for CASSLPGGNSYTF.

As regards this clone: Other DNA sequences from this sample encode an identical CDR3 as well. The V gene is TRBV7-2, the J gene TRBJ2-7, with D possibly TRBD1 on 5 matching bases. Germline lookup yields CDR1 SGHTA and CDR2 FQGNSA. The CDR3 extends over 13 amino acids. The V end lost 2 bases, the J end lost 3 bases, and 8 bases lay between the germline ends. In DNA form, the CDR3 reads TGTGCCAGCAGCTTAAGGGGTGTCTACGAGCAGTACTTC. It is translated as CASSLRGVYEQYF.

V is TRBV7-2 and J is TRBJ1-3, with unresolved D. The CDR3 has 15 residues. The germline V gene has CDR1 SGHTA and CDR2 FQGNSA. V was clipped by 4 bases and J by 2 bases, with 12 bases between them. The CDR3 DNA reads TGTGCCAGCAGCTCCCGGACGGGAGCTGGAAACACCATATATTTT. Residues: CASSSRTGAGNTIYF.

The chain carries TRBV4-3 and TRBJ1-2; D not certain. The length of the CDR3 is 15 residues. Germline lookup yields CDR1 LGHNA and CDR2 YSLEER. V shed 0 bases and J shed 2 bases, with 10 bases lying between them. In DNA, the CDR3 is TGCGCCAGCAGCCAAGATACGTGGACGAACTATGGCTACACCTTC. Its translation is CASSQDTWTNYGYTF.

This sequence joins TRBV2 and TRBJ1-2; D may be TRBD1 (6 bases). CDR3 size: 14 residues. The V end was cut by 6 bases, the J end by 2 bases, with 13 bases between. Germline V CDR1 and CDR2: SNHLY, FYNNEI. CDR3 nucleotide sequence: TGTGCCAGCAGGGAGGACAGTCCGAACTATGGCTACACCTTC. Its protein is CASREDSPNYGYTF.

This clone is a singleton in its sample. The J gene is TRBJ2-2, the V gene TRBV30; the D gene is possibly TRBD1 (6 bases). The CDR3 spans 13 residues. Germline values: CDR1 GTSNPN, CDR2 SVGIG (reference sequence). The V end was cut by 1 base, the J end by 7 bases, with 10 bases between. The CDR3 reads CAWSDRVYGELFF. The CDR3 nucleotides are TGTGCCTGGAGTGACAGGGTTTACGGGGAGCTGTTTTTT.

This chain joins TRBV12-3 or TRBV12-4 and TRBJ1-1, with TRBD1 as a possible D gene (5 bases). This CDR3 is 12 amino acids long. The V gene lost 3 bases and the J gene lost 8 bases, with 10 bases spanning the gap. The CDR3 protein is CASSFVGTEAFF. Written as DNA, the CDR3 is TGTGCCAGCAGTTTCGTGGGGACCGAAGCTTTCTTT.

This clone was counted a single time. The chain links TRBV6-2 or TRBV6-3 to TRBJ2-4; tentatively, D is TRBD2 (7 bases). Germline-derived CDR1 and CDR2 are MNHEY and SVGEGT. The CDR3 spans 14 residues. With 0 bases removed from V and 7 bases from J, the gap between germline ends came to 10 bases. The CDR3 region is CASSYSRGGNIQYF. CDR3 DNA sequence: TGTGCCAGCAGTTACTCAAGGGGGGGGAACATTCAGTACTTC.

The chain has TRBV19 and TRBJ1-2; D not certain. V dropped 7 bases and J dropped 5 bases, with 11 bases sitting between them. The germline V gene encodes CDR1 LNHDA and CDR2 SQIVND (reference sequence). The length of the CDR3 is 12 residues. The CDR3 protein is CASTQDGYGYTF. The CDR3 nucleotides read TGTGCCAGTACCCAGGACGGATATGGCTACACCTTC.

This chain connects TRBV10-3 to TRBJ1-5; TRBD1 matches 7 bases. V was clipped by 6 bases and J by 2 bases; unmatched bases: 7. Germline CDR1 reads ENHRY; CDR2 reads SYGVKD. This CDR3 has 15 residues. Written as DNA, the CDR3 is TGTGCCATCAGCGAATCAGGGGGTGGCAATCAGCCCCAGCATTTT. It specifies CAISESGGGNQPQHF.

The chain combines TRBV28 with TRBJ2-7; 7 positions agree with TRBD2. The CDR3 sequence is 14 residues long. The germline CDR1 and CDR2 sequences are MDHEN and SYDVKM. The V segment lost 8 bases and the J segment 0 bases; nucleotides outside the gene matches: 7. This chain's CDR3 is CASRGGGSSYEQYF. The CDR3 region has the DNA TGTGCCAGCCGTGGCGGGGGATCCTCCTACGAGCAGTACTTC.

J is TRBJ1-3 and V is TRBV5-1; D not resolved. This CDR3 region has 14 residues. Trimming stripped 4 bases from V and 5 bases from J, with 13 bases between. Germline CDR1 reads SGHRS; CDR2 reads YFSETQ. Here the CDR3 DNA reads TGCGCCAGCAGCCTGGGGAAGGAGCGAAACACCATATATTTT. Protein sequence: CASSLGKERNTIYF.

The chain carries TRBV7-6 and TRBJ2-7; 8 bases line up with TRBD1. From germline, CDR1 is SGHVS and CDR2 FNYEAQ. The CDR3 covers 15 residues. V lost 5 bases, J lost 5 bases, and 11 bases stayed unmatched. The CDR3 region has the DNA TGTGCCAGCAGCCAGAGGACAGGGTCAGAAGACGAGCAGTACTTC. This translates into CASSQRTGSEDEQYF.

This clone came up once. This rearrangement joins TRBV30 to TRBJ1-1; D not certain. The V gene lost 0 bases and the J gene lost 7 bases, with 9 bases spanning the gap. Germline CDR1 and CDR2: GTSNPN and SVGIG (reference sequence). This CDR3 contains 12 residues. The CDR3 sequence is CAWSVSGVEAFF. CDR3 coding DNA: TGTGCCTGGAGTGTTTCCGGCGTTGAAGCTTTCTTT.

This clone turned up a few times. The chain combines TRBV10-2 with TRBJ2-1, with TRBD1 matching 8 bases. Germline CDR1 and CDR2: WSHSY and SAAADI. The J segment lost 4 bases and the V segment lost 4 bases, leaving 12 bases of the junction unmatched. The CDR3 is 17 amino acids. CDR3 loop: CASSASGGLKFYNEQFF. The CDR3 nucleotides are TGCGCCAGCAGTGCCTCAGGGGGCCTGAAATTTTACAATGAGCAGTTCTTC.

This chain's CDR3 is CASSSDFPIFTDTQYF. The CDR3 DNA reads as TGTGCCAGCAGTTCGGATTTTCCTATTTTCACAGATACGCAGTATTTT. This chain connects TRBV27 to TRBJ2-3; D ambiguous. The length of the CDR3 is 16 residues. Germline CDR1 and CDR2: MNHEY and SMNVEV (reference sequence). V lost 4 bases, J lost 2 bases, and 16 bases lay in between.

The rearrangement uses TRBV19 and TRBJ2-7, with a possible D match to TRBD2 (6 bases). V dropped 7 bases and J dropped 2 bases, with 15 bases sitting between them. Per the germline V gene, CDR1 is LNHDA and CDR2 is SQIVND (reference sequence). The CDR3 totals 14 residues. The CDR3 sequence: CASTPTRPPYEQYF. The DNA of the CDR3 is TGTGCCAGTACCCCGACTAGACCTCCCTACGAGCAGTACTTC. The complete variable domain, with remaining parts taken from reference TRBV19 and TRBJ2-7, reads DGGITQSPKYLFRKEGQNVTLSCEQNLNHDAMYWYRQDPGQGLRLIYYSQIVNDFQKGDIAEGYSVSREKKESFPLTVTSAQKNPTAFYLCASTPTRPPYEQYFGPGTRLTVT.

The chain carries TRBV4-3 and TRBJ2-3; tentatively, D is TRBD2 (6 bases). The CDR3 runs 16 residues. The V and J ends lost 3 bases and 0 bases respectively, with 13 bases between them. The germline V gene encodes CDR1 LGHNA and CDR2 YSLEER. In DNA, the CDR3 is TGCGCCAGCAGCCACGGGCGGGGTGAAAGCACAGATACGCAGTATTTT. It is translated as CASSHGRGESTDTQYF.

The chain uses TRBV2 and TRBJ2-2; D unclear. The CDR3 contains 15 residues. The germline V and J ends were trimmed by 4 bases and 1 base, with 10 bases remaining between them. The germline V gene encodes CDR1 SNHLY and CDR2 FYNNEI. Written as DNA, the CDR3 is TGTGCCAGCAGTGTGGGAATCGGGAACACCGGGGAGCTGTTTTTT. Translation: CASSVGIGNTGELFF. Filled out from reference TRBV2 and TRBJ2-2, the complete variable domain reads EPEVTQTPSHQVTQMGQEVILRCVPISNHLYFYWYRQILGQKVEFLVSFYNNEISEKSEIFDDQFSVERPDGSNFTLKIRSTKLEDSAMYFCASSVGIGNTGELFFGEGSRLTVL.